This is a list of T cell receptor beta chains from one sample in a study of T cell changes during pregnancy in multiple sclerosis. Measured with immunoSEQ multiplex PCR; TCRdb has only the in-frame clones, and not every one. The data show around 57,000 clones, around 92% seen once. The sequences come from CD4+ T cells from peripheral blood mononuclear cells, collected after pregnancy. All receptors come from a female donor in good health, enrolled as a control in a pregnancy study. Each CDR3 is given with its conserved first and last residue. A D gene is named only where the DNA matches it firmly. Some rows mark clone size as missing; the rest say once, few, many or name a class of expanded clone.

v_call,j_call,d_call,clone_size,cdr3_aa,cdr3_nt
TRBV7-9,TRBJ1-2,TRBD1,NA,CASSSRTGGYGYTF,TGTGCCAGCAGTTCCCGGACAGGGGGTTATGGCTACACCTTC
TRBV11-3,TRBJ2-1,TRBD2,NA,CASSRAGNPLNEQFF,TGTGCCAGCAGTCGAGCGGGGAACCCTTTGAATGAGCAGTTCTTC
TRBV10-3,TRBJ1-4,NA,few,CAISGDGNEKLFF,TGTGCCATCAGTGGAGACGGGAATGAAAAACTGTTTTTT
TRBV11-2,TRBJ1-2,NA,NA,CASSSTRGGYTF,TGTGCCAGCAGCTCGACAAGAGGGGGCTACACCTTC
TRBV7-2,TRBJ1-1,NA,NA,CASSLQGGRANTEAFF,TGTGCCAGCAGCTTACAGGGCGGAAGGGCGAACACTGAAGCTTTCTTT
TRBV2,TRBJ1-1,NA,NA,CASRPNREREAFF,TGTGCCAGCCGACCTAATCGGGAGAGGGAAGCTTTCTTT
TRBV11-3,TRBJ2-1,TRBD2,NA,CASSPFPTSGGLNEQFF,TGTGCCAGCAGCCCCTTCCCTACTAGCGGGGGGCTGAATGAGCAGTTCTTC
TRBV6-6,TRBJ2-2,TRBD1,once,CASTKDRGRDTGELFF,TGTGCCAGCACCAAGGACAGGGGACGAGACACCGGGGAGCTGTTTTTT
TRBV15,TRBJ1-2,NA,NA,CATSRAAGWNGYTF,TGTGCCACCAGCAGAGCGGCAGGCTGGAATGGCTACACCTTC
TRBV9,TRBJ1-1,NA,NA,CASSVGVVRNTEAFF,TGTGCCAGCAGCGTTGGAGTGGTACGGAACACTGAAGCTTTCTTT
TRBV4-3,TRBJ2-3,NA,NA,CASRLVGADTQYF,TGCGCCAGCAGACTAGTCGGTGCAGATACGCAGTATTTT
TRBV14,TRBJ1-2,NA,NA,CASSQGGYGYTF,TGTGCCAGCAGCCAAGGCGGATATGGCTACACCTTC
TRBV27,TRBJ2-1,TRBD2,NA,CASSREGLAFNEQFF,TGTGCCAGCAGCCGGGAGGGACTAGCCTTCAATGAGCAGTTCTTC
TRBV7-9,TRBJ2-1,NA,NA,CASSLGGGAANEQFF,TGTGCCAGCAGCTTAGGAGGGGGGGCCGCCAATGAGCAGTTCTTC
TRBV7-6,TRBJ1-2,TRBD1,NA,CASSLTGANGYTF,TGTGCCAGCAGCTTAACAGGGGCGAATGGCTACACCTTC
TRBV10-2,TRBJ2-5,TRBD2,NA,CASSDAGGGETQYF,TGCGCCAGCAGTGATGCGGGGGGTGGTGAGACCCAGTACTTC
TRBV13,TRBJ2-2,NA,NA,CASSLRGRVNTGELFF,TGTGCCAGCAGCTTAAGAGGCAGGGTAAACACCGGGGAGCTGTTTTTT
TRBV6-5,TRBJ1-5,TRBD1,few,CASSRAGTGTEPQHF,TGTGCCAGCAGTCGTGCCGGGACAGGGACGGAGCCCCAGCATTTT
TRBV5-1,TRBJ2-3,TRBD2,NA,CASSFTSGADTQYF,TGCGCCAGCAGCTTCACTAGCGGGGCAGATACGCAGTATTTT
TRBV6-1,TRBJ1-5,NA,NA,CASRPQGINQPQHF,TGTGCCAGCAGACCCCAGGGAATCAATCAGCCCCAGCATTTT